This is a list of T cell receptor beta chains from one sample in a study of blood T cell repertoires in COVID-19. The data were produced by immunoSEQ multiplex PCR, yet TCRdb's version contains in-frame clones alone and is incomplete. The sample has about 200,000 clones, 70% to 90% seen once. The sequenced sample consisted of peripheral blood. These TCRs come from a woman older than 75 with acute or convalescent COVID-19. CDR3s include the opening cysteine and the closing phenylalanine or tryptophan. The D gene is left open where the match is weak. Expanded clones get a size class; other rows say once, few or many, or leave the size out.

V: TRBV5-1
D: .
size: once
J: TRBJ1-4
CDR3: CASSPGSRGGEKLFF
DNA: TGCGCCAGCAGCCCGGGGTCACGCGGAGGTGAAAAACTGTTTTTT

V: TRBV4-1
D: .
size: .
J: TRBJ1-3
CDR3: CASSLKDSSGNTIYF
DNA: TGCGCCAGCAGCCTTAAGGACAGCTCTGGAAACACCATATATTTT

V: TRBV19
D: .
size: .
J: TRBJ2-2
CDR3: CASSIQGTGELFF
DNA: TGTGCCAGTAGTATCCAGGGCACCGGGGAGCTGTTTTTT

V: TRBV6-2/TRBV6-3
D: TRBD2
size: .
J: TRBJ2-1
CDR3: CASSYRGSGLYNEQFF
DNA: TGTGCCAGCAGTTACCGTGGTAGCGGGCTCTACAATGAGCAGTTCTTC

V: TRBV13
D: TRBD1
size: .
J: TRBJ2-7
CDR3: CASSYRDSSYEQYF
DNA: TGTGCCAGCAGCTACCGGGACAGCTCCTACGAGCAGTACTTC

V: TRBV18
D: .
size: .
J: TRBJ1-2
CDR3: CASSSRTRGYGYTF
DNA: TGTGCCAGCTCCAGTCGGACAAGGGGGTATGGCTACACCTTC

V: TRBV5-4
D: TRBD2
size: .
J: TRBJ2-7
CDR3: CASSIAGGVYEQYF
DNA: TGTGCCAGCAGCATAGCGGGAGGAGTATACGAGCAGTACTTC

V: TRBV6-6
D: .
size: .
J: TRBJ2-3
CDR3: CALAPTRHTDTQYF
DNA: TGTGCCCTGGCCCCGACCAGACACACAGATACGCAGTATTTT

V: TRBV28
D: .
size: once
J: TRBJ1-3
CDR3: CASSLYFRVNRQSSGNTIYF
DNA: TGTGCCAGCAGTTTATACTTCAGGGTTAATCGTCAAAGCTCTGGAAACACCATATATTTT

V: TRBV5-6
D: TRBD2
size: .
J: TRBJ2-7
CDR3: CASSLMPSGRSYEQYF
DNA: TGTGCCAGCAGCTTGATGCCTAGCGGACGATCCTACGAGCAGTACTTC

V: TRBV10-3
D: TRBD2
size: .
J: TRBJ2-1
CDR3: CAISGAGTSGYNEQFF
DNA: TGTGCCATCAGTGGTGCCGGGACTAGCGGATACAATGAGCAGTTCTTC

V: TRBV3-1/TRBV3-2
D: TRBD2
size: .
J: TRBJ2-7
CDR3: CASSRLAGYEQYF
DNA: TGTGCCAGCAGCCGGCTAGCGGGCTACGAGCAGTACTTC

V: TRBV28
D: TRBD2
size: .
J: TRBJ2-7
CDR3: CASSPGGAQEQYF
DNA: TGTGCCAGCAGCCCGGGGGGGGCGCAGGAGCAGTACTTC

V: TRBV27
D: TRBD2
size: .
J: TRBJ2-3
CDR3: CASSLADRTSWRTNTQYF
DNA: TGTGCCAGCAGTTTGGCAGACCGGACTAGCTGGCGCACAAATACGCAGTATTTT

V: TRBV5-4
D: TRBD1
size: once
J: TRBJ1-2
CDR3: CASSVTGTYGYTF
DNA: TGTGCCAGCAGCGTGACAGGGACCTATGGCTACACCTTC

V: TRBV5-5
D: TRBD1
size: .
J: TRBJ2-4
CDR3: CASSEYRDRVRAKNIQYF
DNA: TGTGCCAGCAGCGAATACCGGGACAGGGTTCGAGCCAAAAACATTCAGTACTTC

V: TRBV2
D: .
size: .
J: TRBJ2-2
CDR3: CASSESGWGTGELFF
DNA: TGTGCCAGCAGTGAGAGCGGGTGGGGCACCGGGGAGCTGTTTTTT

V: TRBV7-6
D: .
size: .
J: TRBJ1-3
CDR3: CASSSSGSHGNTIYF
DNA: TGTGCCAGCAGCTCTTCGGGTTCACACGGAAACACCATATATTTT

V: TRBV18
D: .
size: .
J: TRBJ2-7
CDR3: CASSPTQGYEQYF
DNA: TGTGCCAGCTCACCAACACAGGGCTACGAGCAGTACTTC

V: TRBV4-3
D: TRBD2
size: .
J: TRBJ2-1
CDR3: CASSQDRGGYEQFF
DNA: TGCGCCAGCAGCCAAGATCGGGGAGGGTATGAGCAGTTCTTC

V: TRBV7-2
D: .
size: .
J: TRBJ1-5
CDR3: CASSLFLRGQPQHF
DNA: TGTGCCAGCAGCTTGTTTCTTCGGGGTCAGCCCCAGCATTTT

V: TRBV7-9
D: .
size: .
J: TRBJ2-2
CDR3: CASSFRGGTGELFF
DNA: TGTGCCAGCAGCTTTAGGGGGGGAACCGGGGAGCTGTTTTTT

V: TRBV7-2
D: .
size: .
J: TRBJ2-5
CDR3: CASTVWGAQETQYF
DNA: TGTGCCAGCACCGTGTGGGGCGCGCAAGAGACCCAGTACTTC

V: TRBV19
D: .
size: .
J: TRBJ1-6
CDR3: CASSIRGKSYNSPLHF
DNA: TGTGCCAGTAGTATTCGGGGGAAGTCCTATAATTCACCCCTCCACTTT

V: TRBV6-5
D: .
size: once
J: TRBJ1-1
CDR3: CASNRRGSEAFF
DNA: TGTGCCAGCAACAGGAGGGGTTCAGAAGCTTTCTTT

V: TRBV5-4
D: TRBD1
size: few
J: TRBJ1-1
CDR3: CASSSSDREWITEAFF
DNA: TGTGCCAGCAGCTCATCGGACAGGGAGTGGATCACTGAAGCTTTCTTT

V: TRBV2
D: .
size: .
J: TRBJ1-5
CDR3: CASSGQSPNQPQHF
DNA: TGTGCCAGCAGTGGACAGTCCCCTAATCAGCCCCAGCATTTT

V: TRBV12-5
D: .
size: .
J: TRBJ1-2
CDR3: CASGLGLQTSYGYTF
DNA: TGTGCTAGTGGTTTGGGCCTCCAGACATCTTATGGCTACACCTTC

V: TRBV7-8
D: TRBD1
size: .
J: TRBJ1-2
CDR3: CASSRGQGPQWSDGYTF
DNA: TGTGCCAGCAGCCGAGGACAGGGGCCTCAATGGAGCGATGGCTACACCTTC

V: TRBV9
D: TRBD2
size: once
J: TRBJ2-7
CDR3: CASSVGGTSGAYEQYF
DNA: TGTGCCAGCAGCGTAGGCGGGACTAGCGGAGCCTACGAGCAGTACTTC

V: TRBV2
D: TRBD1
size: .
J: TRBJ1-2
CDR3: CASSPTGSDYGYTF
DNA: TGTGCCAGCAGCCCGACAGGGTCGGACTATGGCTACACCTTC

V: TRBV27
D: TRBD2
size: .
J: TRBJ2-5
CDR3: CASSLLSSGTQETQYF
DNA: TGTGCCAGCAGTTTATTGTCTAGCGGGACGCAAGAGACCCAGTACTTC

V: TRBV5-1
D: TRBD1
size: .
J: TRBJ2-7
CDR3: CASSPQGQTVEQYF
DNA: TGCGCCAGCAGCCCGCAGGGACAGACTGTGGAGCAGTACTTC

V: TRBV7-2
D: TRBD2
size: .
J: TRBJ2-1
CDR3: CASSLRTSDYNEQFF
DNA: TGTGCCAGCAGCTTGAGGACTAGCGACTACAATGAGCAGTTCTTC

V: TRBV6-6
D: .
size: once
J: TRBJ1-5
CDR3: CASSYLSGADNQPQHF
DNA: TGTGCCAGCAGTTACTTGAGCGGGGCAGACAATCAGCCCCAGCATTTT

V: TRBV7-9
D: .
size: .
J: TRBJ1-1
CDR3: CASSIRTQNTEAFF
DNA: TGTGCCAGCAGCATAAGGACACAGAACACTGAAGCTTTCTTT

V: TRBV7-6
D: TRBD1
size: few
J: TRBJ2-1
CDR3: CASRGSGQGVNPKVFNEQFF
DNA: TGTGCCAGCAGGGGGTCCGGGCAGGGGGTAAACCCCAAGGTATTCAATGAGCAGTTCTTC

V: TRBV6-5
D: .
size: .
J: TRBJ1-1
CDR3: CASSYSPGYTEAFF
DNA: TGTGCCAGCAGTTACTCCCCGGGGTACACTGAAGCTTTCTTT

V: TRBV27
D: .
size: .
J: TRBJ2-5
CDR3: CASSFVGAWETQYF
DNA: TGTGCCAGCAGTTTCGTTGGGGCGTGGGAGACCCAGTACTTC

V: TRBV7-2
D: .
size: .
J: TRBJ1-1
CDR3: CASSLVSGPMGTEAFF
DNA: TGTGCCAGCAGCTTAGTCAGCGGACCCATGGGGACTGAAGCTTTCTTT

V: TRBV20-1
D: TRBD1
size: .
J: TRBJ1-5
CDR3: CSASADRGRDQRQHF
DNA: TGCAGTGCTAGTGCCGACAGGGGAAGGGATCAGCGCCAGCATTTT

V: TRBV18
D: .
size: .
J: TRBJ2-7
CDR3: CASSPRDKAPTYEQYF
DNA: TGTGCCAGCTCACCAAGAGACAAGGCCCCAACCTACGAGCAGTACTTC

V: TRBV6-5
D: TRBD1
size: .
J: TRBJ2-5
CDR3: CASSPYRGRGETQYF
DNA: TGTGCCAGCAGTCCTTACAGGGGGCGCGGAGAGACCCAGTACTTC

V: TRBV12-3/TRBV12-4
D: .
size: .
J: TRBJ2-3
CDR3: CASSLLDTQYF
DNA: TGTGCCAGCAGTTTACTCGATACGCAGTATTTT

V: TRBV7-9
D: .
size: .
J: TRBJ1-4
CDR3: CASSLEWRTNEKLFF
DNA: TGTGCCAGCAGCTTAGAGTGGAGAACTAATGAAAAACTGTTTTTT

V: TRBV13
D: .
size: few
J: TRBJ1-1
CDR3: CASSPPTEGLNTEAFF
DNA: TGTGCCAGCAGCCCCCCCACGGAGGGGTTGAACACTGAAGCTTTCTTT

V: TRBV11-3
D: .
size: .
J: TRBJ1-1
CDR3: CASSLREGEAFF
DNA: TGTGCCAGCAGTTTAAGGGAGGGTGAAGCTTTCTTT

V: TRBV6-6
D: TRBD2
size: .
J: TRBJ2-1
CDR3: CASSWYLAGGGEQFF
DNA: TGTGCCAGCAGTTGGTATCTAGCGGGAGGGGGTGAGCAGTTCTTC

V: TRBV5-1
D: TRBD2
size: .
J: TRBJ2-3
CDR3: CASSLVPVAGGDTDTQYF
DNA: TGCGCCAGCAGCTTGGTCCCGGTAGCGGGAGGGGACACAGATACGCAGTATTTT

V: TRBV19
D: TRBD2
size: few
J: TRBJ2-3
CDR3: CASSWREVGTDTQYF
DNA: TGTGCCAGTAGTTGGCGGGAGGTGGGCACAGATACGCAGTATTTT

V: TRBV27
D: .
size: .
J: TRBJ2-4
CDR3: CASSLSGAWENIQYF
DNA: TGTGCCAGCAGTTTATCAGGGGCTTGGGAAAACATTCAGTACTTC

V: TRBV5-1
D: TRBD1
size: .
J: TRBJ1-2
CDR3: CASSLDRGLYGYTF
DNA: TGCGCCAGCAGCTTGGACAGGGGGCTCTATGGCTACACCTTC

V: TRBV5-1
D: TRBD2
size: .
J: TRBJ2-7
CDR3: CASSILAGSSYEQYF
DNA: TGCGCCAGCAGCATACTAGCGGGGAGCTCCTACGAGCAGTACTTC

V: TRBV3-1/TRBV3-2
D: .
size: .
J: TRBJ1-1
CDR3: CASSLGGGGNTEAFF
DNA: TGTGCCAGCAGCCTGGGGGGTGGGGGAAACACTGAAGCTTTCTTT

V: TRBV7-9
D: .
size: .
J: TRBJ1-1
CDR3: CASYREKSNTEAFF
DNA: TGTGCCAGCTACCGGGAGAAATCGAACACTGAAGCTTTCTTT

V: TRBV6-6
D: .
size: few
J: TRBJ1-2
CDR3: CATAAGSTNYGYTF
DNA: TGTGCCACCGCGGCGGGAAGCACTAACTATGGCTACACCTTC

V: TRBV28
D: .
size: once
J: TRBJ1-1
CDR3: CASSSKDSFKAFF
DNA: TGTGCCAGCAGTAGTAAGGACAGTTTTAAAGCTTTCTTT